The 10 T cell receptor beta chains reported below all come from one sample, sequenced in a study of monozygotic twins with inflammatory bowel disease. TCRdb reprocessed the 5' RACE reads; each CDR3 protein has one entry and no DNA is given. The sample totals roughly 100,000 distinct CDR3 sequences. The sequencing input was blood. These receptors were obtained from a human donor with ulcerative colitis or Crohn's disease, or a healthy co-twin of an affected twin (not recorded which).

The rearrangement links TRBV20-1 to TRBJ1-2. The CDR3 totals 14 residues. Per germline, CDR1 DFQATT and CDR2 SNEGSKA (reference sequence). This chain's CDR3 is CSAIRRTPNYGYTF.

The chain is built from TRBV3-1 and TRBJ2-7; TCRdb reports TRBD2, a call that lacks DNA to check it against. The CDR3 consists of 15 residues. Per the germline V gene, CDR1 is LGHDT and CDR2 is YNNKEL (reference sequence). CDR3 amino acids: CASSRLAYSSYEQYF.

J is TRBJ1-5 and V is TRBV20-1; TCRdb calls TRBD1, which cannot be checked without DNA. Germline V gene lookup returns CDR1 DFQATT and CDR2 SNEGSKA (reference sequence). The CDR3 has 13 residues. CDR3 in amino acids: CSASPVPNQPQHF.

V and J are TRBV20-1 and TRBJ2-2; the TCRdb D gene call, TRBD2, has no DNA to confirm it. The CDR3 spans 18 residues. The germline V gene encodes CDR1 DFQATT and CDR2 SNEGSKA (reference sequence). The CDR3 loop reads CSARGPPSSGRPRGELFF.

This chain uses TRBV29-1 with TRBJ2-3. In germline, CDR1 is SQVTM, CDR2 ANQGSEA. This CDR3 is built from 11 residues. The CDR3 reads CSVGFPDTQYF.

The chain uses TRBV19 and TRBJ1-1. Per the germline V gene, CDR1 is LNHDA and CDR2 is SQIVND (reference sequence). The CDR3 consists of 15 residues. CDR3 residues: CASSIVRQHTTEAFF.

The chain combines TRBV5-5 with TRBJ1-3. The CDR3 runs 17 residues. Germline V gives CDR1 SGHKS, CDR2 YYEKEE (reference sequence). The CDR3 region is CASSLEGLTVSGNTIYF.

The chain joins TRBV12-3 or TRBV12-4 to TRBJ2-7; TCRdb names TRBD1, which stays unverified in the absence of DNA. The CDR3 runs 17 residues. The CDR3 loop is CASSTNPGTSRSYEQYF.

This chain uses TRBV7-9 with TRBJ2-7; TCRdb lists TRBD1, though no DNA is available to test this call. Germline CDR1 SEHNR, CDR2 FQNEAQ (reference sequence). The CDR3 is 15 amino acids. The CDR3: CASSSGAPGMREQYF.

The chain joins TRBV3-1 to TRBJ1-2. The CDR3 extends over 14 amino acids. The germline V gene has CDR1 LGHDT and CDR2 YNNKEL (reference sequence). The CDR3: CASSQAPSQSGYTF.